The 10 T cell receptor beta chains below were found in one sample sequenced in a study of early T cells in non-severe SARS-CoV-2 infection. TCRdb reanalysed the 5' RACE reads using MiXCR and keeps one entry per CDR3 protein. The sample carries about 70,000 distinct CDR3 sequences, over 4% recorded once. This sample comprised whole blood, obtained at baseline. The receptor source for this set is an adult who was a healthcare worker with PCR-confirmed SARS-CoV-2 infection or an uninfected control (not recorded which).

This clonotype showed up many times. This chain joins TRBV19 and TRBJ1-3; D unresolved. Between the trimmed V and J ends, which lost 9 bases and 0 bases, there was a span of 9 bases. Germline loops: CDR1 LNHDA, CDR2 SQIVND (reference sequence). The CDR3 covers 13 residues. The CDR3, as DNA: TGTGCCAGCCAGGAGTTCTCTGGAAACACCATATATTTT. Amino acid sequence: CASQEFSGNTIYF.

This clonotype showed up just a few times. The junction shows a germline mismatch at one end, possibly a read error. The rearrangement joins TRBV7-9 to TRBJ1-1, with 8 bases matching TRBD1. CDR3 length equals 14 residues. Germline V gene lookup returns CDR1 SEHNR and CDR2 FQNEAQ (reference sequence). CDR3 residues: CASSSRTGNTEVFF. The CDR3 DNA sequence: TGTGCCAGCAGCTCCCGGACAGGGAACACTGAAGTTTTCTTT.

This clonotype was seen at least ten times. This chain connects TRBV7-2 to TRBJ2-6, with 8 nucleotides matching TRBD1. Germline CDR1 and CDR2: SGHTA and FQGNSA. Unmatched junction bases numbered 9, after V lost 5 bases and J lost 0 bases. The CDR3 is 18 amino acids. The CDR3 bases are TGTGCCAGCAGCCTCCGGGACAGGATTCTCTCTGGGGCCAACGTCCTGACTTTC. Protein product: CASSLRDRILSGANVLTF.

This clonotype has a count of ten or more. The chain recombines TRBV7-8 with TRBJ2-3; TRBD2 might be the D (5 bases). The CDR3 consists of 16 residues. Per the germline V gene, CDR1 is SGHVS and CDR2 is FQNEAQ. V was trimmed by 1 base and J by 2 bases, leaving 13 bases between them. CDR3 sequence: CASSLVAGHSTDTQYF. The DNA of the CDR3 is TGTGCCAGCAGCTTAGTTGCGGGCCACTCCACAGATACGCAGTATTTT.

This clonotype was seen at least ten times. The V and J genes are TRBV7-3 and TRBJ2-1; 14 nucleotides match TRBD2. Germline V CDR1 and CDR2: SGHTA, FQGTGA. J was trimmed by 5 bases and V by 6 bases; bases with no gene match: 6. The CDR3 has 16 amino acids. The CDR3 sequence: CASRAGLAGVNNEQFF. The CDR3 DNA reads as TGTGCCAGCAGAGCGGGACTAGCGGGAGTCAACAATGAGCAGTTCTTC.

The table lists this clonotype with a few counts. The CDR3 sequence: CASSSGTAQETQYF. The CDR3 bases are TGTGCCAGTAGCTCCGGGACAGCCCAAGAGACCCAGTACTTC. This chain uses TRBV19 with TRBJ2-5, with TRBD1 matching over 7 bases. Per germline, CDR1 LNHDA and CDR2 SQIVND (reference sequence). This CDR3 is 14 amino acids long. With V trimmed by 6 bases and J by 1 base, 5 bases remained unmatched.

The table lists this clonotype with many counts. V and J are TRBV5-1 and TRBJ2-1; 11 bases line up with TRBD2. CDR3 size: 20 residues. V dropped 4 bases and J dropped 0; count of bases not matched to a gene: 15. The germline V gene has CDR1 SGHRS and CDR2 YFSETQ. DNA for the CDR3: TGCGCCAGCAGCACGATTAGCGGGAGGGGAGTCATTAGCTCCTACAATGAGCAGTTCTTC. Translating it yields CASSTISGRGVISSYNEQFF.

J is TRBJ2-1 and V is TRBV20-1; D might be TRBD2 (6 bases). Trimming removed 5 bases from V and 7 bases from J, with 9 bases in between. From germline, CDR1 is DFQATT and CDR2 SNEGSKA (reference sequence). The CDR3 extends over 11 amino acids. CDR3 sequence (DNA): TGCAGTGCTCAGGGAGGTAATGAGCAGTTCTTC. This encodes CSAQGGNEQFF.

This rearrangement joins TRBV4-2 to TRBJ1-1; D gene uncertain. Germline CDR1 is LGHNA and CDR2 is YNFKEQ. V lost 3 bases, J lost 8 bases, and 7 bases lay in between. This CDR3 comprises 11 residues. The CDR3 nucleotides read TGTGCCAGCAGCCAGAGCTCGGAAGCTTTCTTT. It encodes CASSQSSEAFF.

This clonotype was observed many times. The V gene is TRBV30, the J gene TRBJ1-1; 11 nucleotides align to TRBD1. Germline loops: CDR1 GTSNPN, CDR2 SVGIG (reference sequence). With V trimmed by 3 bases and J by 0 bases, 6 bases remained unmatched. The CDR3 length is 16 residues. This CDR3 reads CAWRPGTGGMNTEAFF. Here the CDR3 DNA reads TGTGCCTGGAGGCCCGGGACAGGGGGTATGAACACTGAAGCTTTCTTT.